Listed below are T cell receptor beta chains from one sample, sequenced in a study of regulatory T cells in long-lasting Graves disease. TCRdb re-called the multiplex PCR reads through MiXCR, storing one row per CDR3 protein. The table records under 500,000 distinct CDR3 sequences, roughly 20% of them present only once. This specimen was peripheral blood mononuclear cells (PBMCs), taken when the disease was refractory, from a patient treated with antithyroid drugs. All receptors derive from a female donor with Graves disease. The CDR3 runs from the conserved cysteine through the conserved F or W. A D gene is named only where the DNA matches it firmly. The size field is filled for only some rows; it gives once, few, many or a size class.

cdr3_aa	cdr3_nt	j_call	clone_size	v_call	d_call
CASSRRFAGGYYEQYF	TGTGCCAGCAGCCGTAGGTTCGCGGGAGGATATTACGAGCAGTACTTC	TRBJ2-7	few	TRBV14	TRBD2
CASSYSWLIRGAQYF	TGTGCCAGCAGTTACTCTTGGCTAATTAGGGGGGCCCAGTACTTC	TRBJ2-5	many	TRBV6-2/TRBV6-3	NA
CASSLSDAGNQPQHF	TGTGCCAGTAGTCTTTCGGACGCAGGCAATCAGCCCCAGCATTTT	TRBJ1-5	few	TRBV19	NA
CASSTGTGGYTF	TGTGCCAGCAGTACCGGGACAGGGGGCTACACCTTC	TRBJ1-2	NA	TRBV12-3/TRBV12-4	TRBD1
CAWSVLLETEAFF	TGTGCCTGGAGTGTTCTGTTGGAAACTGAAGCTTTCTTT	TRBJ1-1	many	TRBV30	NA
CASSQGQEYTGELFF	TGTGCCAGCAGCCAAGGCCAGGAGTACACCGGGGAGCTGTTTTTT	TRBJ2-2	many	TRBV3-1	NA
CASSYPGLDIQYF	TGTGCCAGCAGCTATCCAGGGCTGGACATTCAGTACTTC	TRBJ2-4	many	TRBV7-8	NA
CASAGLGVPTDTQYF	TGTGCCAGCGCCGGCCTGGGGGTCCCCACGGATACGCAGTATTTT	TRBJ2-3	NA	TRBV19	NA
CSAPDGGTSEKLFF	TGCAGTGCTCCCGATGGGGGGACGAGTGAAAAACTGTTTTTT	TRBJ1-4	NA	TRBV20-1	NA
CASSLIGLDRYEQYF	TGTGCCAGCAGCTTAATAGGGCTTGACAGGTACGAGCAGTACTTC	TRBJ2-7	many	TRBV11-2	NA
CASSTEGPQQPQHF	TGTGCCAGCAGCACCGAGGGCCCTCAGCAGCCCCAGCATTTT	TRBJ1-5	many	TRBV28	NA
CASSQERGALDEAFF	TGCGCCAGCAGCCAAGAAAGAGGTGCCCTGGATGAAGCTTTCTTT	TRBJ1-1	NA	TRBV4-1	NA
CASSQERASGVYNEQFF	TGTGCCAGCAGCCAAGAAAGGGCTAGCGGAGTCTACAATGAGCAGTTCTTC	TRBJ2-1	NA	TRBV3-1	TRBD2